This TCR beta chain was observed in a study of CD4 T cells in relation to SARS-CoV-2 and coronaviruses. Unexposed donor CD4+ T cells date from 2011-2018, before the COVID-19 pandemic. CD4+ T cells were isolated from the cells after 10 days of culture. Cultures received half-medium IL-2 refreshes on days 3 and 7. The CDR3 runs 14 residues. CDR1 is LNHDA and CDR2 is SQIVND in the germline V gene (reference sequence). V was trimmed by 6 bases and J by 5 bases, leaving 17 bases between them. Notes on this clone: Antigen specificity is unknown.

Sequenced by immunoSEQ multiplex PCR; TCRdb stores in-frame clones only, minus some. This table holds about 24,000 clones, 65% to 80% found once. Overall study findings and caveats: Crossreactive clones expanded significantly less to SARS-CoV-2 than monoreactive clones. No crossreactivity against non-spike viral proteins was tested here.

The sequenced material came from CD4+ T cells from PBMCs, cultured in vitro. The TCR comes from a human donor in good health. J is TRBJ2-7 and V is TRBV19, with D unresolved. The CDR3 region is CASSRLGIWDEQYF. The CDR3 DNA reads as TGTGCCAGTAGCCGCCTTGGGATTTGGGACGAGCAGTACTTC.